This TCR beta chain was found in a study of T-cell reconstitution after alpha-beta-depleted transplantation in children. The study, taken as a whole, reports: The authors attributed T-cell counts and diversity one year after transplant mostly to newly produced T cells. Approximately two months post-transplant, alpha-beta T cells reportedly originated from several hundred expanded graft clones.

This clonotype was counted many times. Its antigen is undetermined. Unique molecular identifiers were used to barcode this TCRbeta library. MiXCR, run by TCRdb on the PCR reads, gives a single entry per CDR3 protein. The table has over 3,000 distinct CDR3 sequences, approximately 9.1% seen once; the top ten hold 45% to 55%. The CDR3 has 14 amino acids. Trimming took 6 bases from V and 3 from J, leaving 14 bases between them. The germline CDR1 and CDR2 sequences are MDHEN and SYDVKM. The clonotype comes from a male patient between 2 and 15 years old who had a stem cell transplant for acute lymphoblastic leukemia, so the T cells may come from the graft donor. Here the sequenced sample was PBMCs, mostly from graft donor cells, taken 180 days after TCRalphabeta/CD19-depleted stem cell transplant. The chain links TRBV28 to TRBJ1-1, with D perhaps TRBD1 (5 bases). The CDR3 DNA sequence: TGTGCCAGCAGGGCGGGGCGGACACACACTGAAGCTTTCTTT. It codes for CASRAGRTHTEAFF. The whole variable domain, filled in from reference TRBV28 and TRBJ1-1, reads DVKVTQSSRYLVKRTGEKVFLECVQDMDHENMFWYRQDPGLGLRLIYFSYDVKMKEKGDIPEGYSVSREKKERFSLILESASTNQTSMYLCASRAGRTHTEAFFGQGTRLTVV.